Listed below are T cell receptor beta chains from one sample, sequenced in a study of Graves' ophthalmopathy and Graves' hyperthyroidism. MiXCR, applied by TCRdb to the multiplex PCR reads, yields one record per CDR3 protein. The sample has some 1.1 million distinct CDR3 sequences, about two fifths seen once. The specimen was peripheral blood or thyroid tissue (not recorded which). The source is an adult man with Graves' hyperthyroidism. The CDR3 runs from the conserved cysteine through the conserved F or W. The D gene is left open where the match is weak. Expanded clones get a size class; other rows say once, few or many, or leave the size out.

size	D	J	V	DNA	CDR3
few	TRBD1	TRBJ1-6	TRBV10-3	TGTGCCAGCAGTGGACAGGGGCCGGCACCCCTCCACTTT	CASSGQGPAPLHF
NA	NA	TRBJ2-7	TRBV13	TGTGCCAGCAGCTTAGGGAGGGGGTCAATTTACAAGCAGTACTTC	CASSLGRGSIYKQYF
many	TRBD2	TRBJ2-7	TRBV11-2	TGTGCCAGCAGCCCGAGACTTGTAGCGGGAGTTCGGGAGCAGTACTTC	CASSPRLVAGVREQYF
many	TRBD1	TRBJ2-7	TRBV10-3	TGTGCCATCAGTGAGTCTGGGACAGGGGTCTACGAGCAGTACTTC	CAISESGTGVYEQYF
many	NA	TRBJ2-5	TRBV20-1	TGCAGTGCTACTAGACAATCCAAAGAGACCCAGTACTTC	CSATRQSKETQYF
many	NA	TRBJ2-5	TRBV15	TGTGCCACCAGCAGACGACTGGGCCAAGAGACCCAGTACTTC	CATSRRLGQETQYF
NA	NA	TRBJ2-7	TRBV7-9	TGTGCCAGCAGCCCTCAAGAGGCGACACTCTACGAGCAGTACTTC	CASSPQEATLYEQYF
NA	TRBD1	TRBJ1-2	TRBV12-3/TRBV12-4	TGTGCCAGCAGTACCCGGACAGGGAGGGTTCGCTATGGCTACACCTTC	CASSTRTGRVRYGYTF
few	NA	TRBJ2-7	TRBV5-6	TGTGCCAGCAGCTTATTGGGCAGCGAGCAGTACTTC	CASSLLGSEQYF
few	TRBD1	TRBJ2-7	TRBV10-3	TGTGCCAGCAGTCGAAACAGGGGATCCTACGAGCAGTACTTC	CASSRNRGSYEQYF
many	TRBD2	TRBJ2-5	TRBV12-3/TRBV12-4	TGTGCCAGCAGACGGACTAGCGGGACGGAGACCCAGTACTTC	CASRRTSGTETQYF
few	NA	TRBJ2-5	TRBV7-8	TGTGCCAGCAGCTTGTCGACAGGATACTCTTTGCAAGAGACCCAGTACTTC	CASSLSTGYSLQETQYF
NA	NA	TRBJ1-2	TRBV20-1	TGCAGTGCTAGAGATATTTCAGGGGATGCCAATGGCTACACCTTC	CSARDISGDANGYTF
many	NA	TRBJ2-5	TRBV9	TGTGCCAGCAGCCCTTACGGACGGCCCCAAGAGACCCAGTACTTC	CASSPYGRPQETQYF
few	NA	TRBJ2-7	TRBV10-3	TGTGCCAGCCGAAACGGGGGACAGACCTACGAGCAGTACTTC	CASRNGGQTYEQYF
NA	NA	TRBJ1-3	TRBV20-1	TGCAGTGCTAGACGAGTAGGAAACACCATATATTTT	CSARRVGNTIYF
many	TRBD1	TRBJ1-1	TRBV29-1	TGCAGCGTTGTAGCAGGGGGCTCGACTGAAGCTTTCTTT	CSVVAGGSTEAFF
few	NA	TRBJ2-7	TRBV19	TGTGCCAGTAGTTTTAATTGGGCTTCAGTATTTGACGAGCAGTACTTC	CASSFNWASVFDEQYF
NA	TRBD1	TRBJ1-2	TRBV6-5	TGTGCCAGCAGTTACTCGCCTGTCCGAGGTGGAGTCGACAGGGGCAGAATGAAAGGGGGCTACACCTTC	CASSYSPVRGGVDRGRMKGGYTF
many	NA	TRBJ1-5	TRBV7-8	TGTGCCAGCAGCTGGAACGAGGGTCAGCCCCAGCATTTT	CASSWNEGQPQHF
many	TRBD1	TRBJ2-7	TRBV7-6	TGTGCCAGCAGGCCCTATGGGACAGCCTACGAGCAGTACTTC	CASRPYGTAYEQYF
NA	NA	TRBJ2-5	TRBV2	TGTGCCAGCAAACCGGACACCCAAACCCAGTACTTC	CASKPDTQTQYF
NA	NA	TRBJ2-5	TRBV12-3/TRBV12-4	TGTGCCAGCAGTATTAGACGGGACACAGAAGAGACCCAGTACTTC	CASSIRRDTEETQYF
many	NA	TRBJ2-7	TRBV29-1	TGCAGCGCCTTACTCCTCACCCGGGACGCCTACGCCTACGAGCAGTACTTC	CSALLLTRDAYAYEQYF
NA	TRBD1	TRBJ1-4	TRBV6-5	TGTGCCAGCAGTTTGACAGGGCCGAGGGAAAAACTGTTTTTT	CASSLTGPREKLFF
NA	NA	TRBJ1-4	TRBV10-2	TGCGCCAGCAGAGTGGCGGGAAAGGAAAAACTGTTTTTT	CASRVAGKEKLFF
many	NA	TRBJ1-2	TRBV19	TGTGCCAGTAGACCCACAGGGAAAGCTAACTATGGCTACACCTTC	CASRPTGKANYGYTF
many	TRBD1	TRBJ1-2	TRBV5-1	TGCGCCAGCAGCTTGGGTGGACAGGGGTCCCGGGGCTACACCTTC	CASSLGGQGSRGYTF
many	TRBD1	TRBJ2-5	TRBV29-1	TGCAGCGTTCAGGGGGCATGGGAGACCCAGTACTTC	CSVQGAWETQYF
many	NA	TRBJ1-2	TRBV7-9	TGTGCCAGCAGCTCAGGGGATGGCTACACCTTC	CASSSGDGYTF
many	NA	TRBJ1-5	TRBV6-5	TGTGCCAGCAGCGGCAGGGGTCAGCCCCAGCATTTT	CASSGRGQPQHF
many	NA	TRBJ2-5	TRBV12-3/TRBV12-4	TGTGCCAGCACCCCGACAGGACAAGAGACCCAGTACTTC	CASTPTGQETQYF
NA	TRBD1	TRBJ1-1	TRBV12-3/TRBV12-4	TGTGCTAGTGCCGTATACACAGGGGGTGGAGAAGCTTTCTTT	CASAVYTGGGEAFF
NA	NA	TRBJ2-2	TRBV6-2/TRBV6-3	TGTGCCAGCAGTTACGTCAGGGGAGACGGGGAGCTGTTTTTT	CASSYVRGDGELFF
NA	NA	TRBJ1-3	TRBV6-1	TGTGCCAGCAGGTTTCGAATGGAGTTTGCTGGAAACACCATATATTTT	CASRFRMEFAGNTIYF
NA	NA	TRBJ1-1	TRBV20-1	TGCAGTGCTAGAGGGGACGACACTGAAGCTTTCTTT	CSARGDDTEAFF
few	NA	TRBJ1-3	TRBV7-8	TGTGCCAGCAGCTTAGCGGCGGGGCGTTTGGGGAAAACTGGAAACACCATATATTTT	CASSLAAGRLGKTGNTIYF
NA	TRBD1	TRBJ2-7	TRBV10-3	TGTGCCAGCAGTCGTTTACCGGGACAGGGGTCCTCCTACGAGCAGTACTTC	CASSRLPGQGSSYEQYF
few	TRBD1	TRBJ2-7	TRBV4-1	TGCGCCAGCAGCCAAGCGCCGGCGGGACAGGGGGCCTACGAGCAGTACTTC	CASSQAPAGQGAYEQYF
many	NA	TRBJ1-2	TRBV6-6	TGTGCCAGCAGTTACAACGGGGCTGACTATGGCTACACCTTC	CASSYNGADYGYTF
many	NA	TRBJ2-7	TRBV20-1	TGCAGTGCCAGGTCCCTGGTAGACTACGAGCAGTACTTC	CSARSLVDYEQYF
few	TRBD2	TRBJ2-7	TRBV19	TGTGCCAGTAGTATTAGCGGGGCCACCGGGGAGCTGTACTTC	CASSISGATGELYF
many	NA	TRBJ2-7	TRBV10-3	TGTGCCACCGAGGGTTCCAAAGGCTACGAGCAGTACTTC	CATEGSKGYEQYF
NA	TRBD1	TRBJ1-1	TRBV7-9	TGTGCCAGCAGCTTGTCGACAGGGGCTAACACTGAAGCTTTCTTT	CASSLSTGANTEAFF
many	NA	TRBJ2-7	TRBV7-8	TGTGCCAGCAGCCCCCAGGTCGTATCCTACGAGCAGTACTTC	CASSPQVVSYEQYF
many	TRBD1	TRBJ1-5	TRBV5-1	TGCGCCAGTACCCGACAGGGGCTGGGACAGCCCCAGCATTTT	CASTRQGLGQPQHF
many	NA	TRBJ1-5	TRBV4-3	TGCGCCAGCAGCCAGGCCCTTAGCAATCAGCCCCAGCATTTT	CASSQALSNQPQHF
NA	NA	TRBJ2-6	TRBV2	TGTGCCAGCATGAAGGACAGCTCTGGGGCCAACGTCCTGACTTTC	CASMKDSSGANVLTF
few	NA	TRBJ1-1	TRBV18	TGTGCCAGCTCACCTGAGACGGTAAACACTGAAGCTTTCTTT	CASSPETVNTEAFF
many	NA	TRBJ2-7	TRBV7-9	TGTGCCAGCAGAGGGGATCCAAGGAGGTACGAGCAGTACTTC	CASRGDPRRYEQYF
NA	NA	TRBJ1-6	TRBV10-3	TGTGCCATCAGTGAGCGGTCAGCTAACTCCTATAATTCACCCCTCCACTTT	CAISERSANSYNSPLHF
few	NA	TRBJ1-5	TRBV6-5	TGTGCCAGCAGTTACTCATTGGGACGGAGCAATCAGCCCCAGCATTTT	CASSYSLGRSNQPQHF
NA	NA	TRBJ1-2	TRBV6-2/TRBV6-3	TGTGCCAGCAGTCCAGTGACCGGCGCTACCTATGGCTACACCTTC	CASSPVTGATYGYTF
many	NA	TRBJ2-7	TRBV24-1	TGTGCCACCAGTGTCGGACAGTTGGGGTTCTACGAGCAGTACTTC	CATSVGQLGFYEQYF